The entry that follows covers one T cell receptor (beta chain) sequence. In its sample, this clonotype was seen a few times. Which antigen it targets is not known. There are no base qualities to consult, and no much larger clone falls within one base. This entry belongs to a study of patients and donors after allogeneic stem cell transplantation (dated by TCRdb to about 2020). The junction carries 9 bases between V and J, which are trimmed by 4 bases and 4 bases respectively. Taken from the germline V gene, the CDR1 and CDR2 loops are MDHEN and SYDVKM. The cysteine opens and the phenylalanine closes a CDR3 of 13 amino acids. The sequence is cut down to CDR3 DNA, 39 bases in frame from base 1. Libraries were built with RT-PCR. Reads for this sample came from a NextSeq 550. The public reads were run again by TCRdb, first through fastp at Q25 and then through MiXCR, and only productive beta chains were kept. Here each entry gathers all rows of one CDR3 protein and keeps the most common genes and DNA. The sample profile shows about a million distinct CDR3 sequences; under 20% of them were found once. The top ten clonotypes cover roughly 6% of the sample.

This clonotype was sampled from a human donor who was either an allogeneic HSCT recipient or a stem cell or donor lymphocyte infusion donor (not recorded which). It is not recorded whose cells these are; they may come from a transplant donor. The sample taken for sequencing was blood, either unsorted or a sorted T cell fraction (not recorded which). The chain links TRBV28 with TRBJ2-3, and perhaps TRBD1 as D gene, on 6 matching bases. In nucleotide form, the sequence is TGTGCCAGCAGTTATTCAGGGGCAGATACGCAGTATTTT. Protein translation: CASSYSGADTQYF.